The 18 T cell receptor beta chains given below trace back to one sample, sequenced in a study of cytomegalovirus exposure and HLA in healthy donors. PCR primers comprised 60 Vbeta and 13 Jbeta primers. This table comes from immunoSEQ multiplex PCR, and its TCRdb copy is limited to in-frame clones, with some not included. The repertoire holds around 120,000 clones, with about four fifths as singletons. Source material: PBMCs. The receptors here all came from a woman between 40 and 55 years old in good health and CMV-seronegative.

The chain combines TRBV7-9 with TRBJ2-7; a weak D match, TRBD2 (5 bases). CDR3 size: 13 residues. Trimming pared 5 bases from V and 2 bases from J, leaving 10 bases between. Germline V gene data show CDR1 as SEHNR and CDR2 as FQNEAQ (reference sequence). The CDR3 DNA follows: TGTGCCAGCAGCGAGACCGGGACCTACGAGCAGTACTTC. Translation: CASSETGTYEQYF.

This sequence joins TRBV25-1 and TRBJ2-1; D possibly corresponds to TRBD1 (5 bases). From germline, CDR1 is MGHDK and CDR2 SYGVNS. V lost 2 bases to trimming and J lost 16 bases, with 12 bases between them. The CDR3 consists of 11 residues. This CDR3 is CASSEGRVGFF. The CDR3 DNA follows: TGTGCCAGCAGTGAAGGCAGGGTGGGTTTCTTC.

The CDR3 DNA reads as TGTGCCAGCAGCACTACTCTCAATGAGCAGTTCTTC. Its protein is CASSTTLNEQFF. The chain employs TRBV7-9 and TRBJ2-1; D remains ambiguous. This CDR3 has 12 amino acids. Trimming cost V 5 bases and J 6 bases, with 8 bases left between them. Germline loops: CDR1 SEHNR, CDR2 FQNEAQ (reference sequence).

This clone has a single count. The chain links TRBV4-2 to TRBJ2-1; 10 bases match TRBD2. J lost 9 bases, V lost 4 bases, and 12 bases had no gene match. CDR3 size: 16 residues. The germline V gene has CDR1 LGHNA and CDR2 YNFKEQ. In DNA, the CDR3 is TGTGCCAGCAGCCCCGGGGCTAGCGGGAGTGTCGTTGAGCAGTTCTTC. It translates to CASSPGASGSVVEQFF.

The chain links TRBV6-5 to TRBJ2-1, with D possibly being TRBD2 (5 bases). CDR1 MNHEY and CDR2 SVGAGI come from the germline V gene. The length of the CDR3 is 13 residues. The germline V and J ends were trimmed by 6 bases and 6 bases, with 12 bases remaining between them. The CDR3 spells CASSPLRGNEQFF. In DNA, the CDR3 is TGTGCCAGCAGCCCCCTACGGGGCAATGAGCAGTTCTTC.

The genes are TRBV28 and TRBJ1-2, with 9 bases fitting TRBD1. Germline V lookup: CDR1 MDHEN, CDR2 SYDVKM. V dropped 5 bases and J dropped 2; count of bases not matched to a gene: 12. The CDR3 contains 17 residues. The chain's CDR3 is CASSLPGQGLTNYGYTF. Written as DNA, the CDR3 is TGTGCCAGCAGTCTCCCGGGACAGGGACTGACGAACTATGGCTACACCTTC.

This chain links TRBV7-2 with TRBJ2-3, with 9 bases fitting TRBD2. This CDR3 contains 14 residues. The germline gives CDR1 SGHTA, CDR2 FQGNSA. V was clipped by 4 bases and J by 14 bases; unmatched bases: 13. The DNA for the CDR3 is TGTGCCAGCAGCTCAAACCTTGGCGGGGGGGCCAGGTATTTT. Translated: CASSSNLGGGARYF.

The chain links TRBV29-1 to TRBJ1-1; tentative D call: TRBD1 (5 bases). Trimming removed 7 bases from V and 8 bases from J, with 17 bases in between. CDR1 is SQVTM and CDR2 is ANQGSEA in the germline V gene. The CDR3 covers 12 residues. The CDR3 region has the DNA TGCAGCGCCACCTTAGGGGTCGAAGAAGCTTTCTTT. It codes for CSATLGVEEAFF.

The gene calls are TRBV12-5 and TRBJ1-3, with D unclear. The V end was cut by 3 bases, the J end by 0 bases, with 9 bases between. Looked up from germline, CDR1 is LGHNT and CDR2 is FRNRAP. The CDR3 extends over 15 amino acids. The CDR3, as DNA: TGTGCTAGTGGTTTACAGCTCGACTCTGGAAACACCATATATTTT. It specifies CASGLQLDSGNTIYF.

The chain links TRBV7-2 to TRBJ2-3; D is undetermined. The germline CDR1 and CDR2 sequences are SGHTA and FQGNSA. With 5 bases removed from V and 0 bases from J, the gap between germline ends came to 15 bases. This CDR3 contains 16 residues. CDR3: CASSQQRYTSTDTQYF. CDR3 nucleotides: TGTGCCAGCAGCCAGCAGCGTTATACTAGCACAGATACGCAGTATTTT.

The gene calls are TRBV13 and TRBJ2-5; D remains unclear. This CDR3 region has 13 residues. Germline CDR1 PRHDT, CDR2 FYEKMQ (reference sequence). The V end was cut by 4 bases, the J end by 4 bases, with 10 bases between. CDR3 coding DNA: TGTGCCAGCAGCTCCCTGGGCGCAGAGACCCAGTACTTC. Its translation is CASSSLGAETQYF.

The V call is TRBV14, the J call TRBJ2-1, with D hard to call. V was shortened by 0 bases and J by 6 bases, with 15 bases between the two germline ends. Per germline, CDR1 SGHDN and CDR2 FVKESK. The CDR3 has 16 residues. In DNA, the CDR3 is TGTGCCAGCAGCCAAGAGAGTGGAGCCCCACTCAATGAGCAGTTCTTC. It encodes CASSQESGAPLNEQFF.

This chain uses TRBV7-9 with TRBJ1-6; possible D gene TRBD1, 5 bases. With 5 bases removed from V and 6 bases from J, the gap between germline ends came to 17 bases. CDR1 SEHNR and CDR2 FQNEAQ come from the germline V gene (reference sequence). The CDR3 consists of 16 residues. As DNA, the CDR3 is TGTGCCAGCAGCCCCCCCGCCAGGGATGGTAATTCACCCCTCCACTTT. Translating gives CASSPPARDGNSPLHF.

The chain has TRBV6-1 and TRBJ2-7, with D perhaps TRBD2 (6 bases). Germline V gene sequence: CDR1 MNHNS, CDR2 SASEGT. Between the trimmed V and J ends, which lost 6 bases and 3 bases, there was a span of 15 bases. The CDR3 consists of 14 residues. In nucleotides, the CDR3 is TGTGCCAGCAGGGGGGGTACCTTCATCTACGAGCAGTACTTC. It encodes CASRGGTFIYEQYF.

V gene TRBV15 combines with J gene TRBJ1-1, with 7 bases lining up with TRBD1. CDR1 is LNHNV, CDR2 YYDKDF, per germline (reference sequence). The CDR3 spans 15 residues. Losses at the gene ends were 2 bases for V and 5 bases for J; bases not matched to a gene: 8. Here the CDR3 DNA reads TGTGCCACCAGCAGATATACGCCCAGGGGGACTGAAGCTTTCTTT. It codes for CATSRYTPRGTEAFF. Combining the CDR3 with reference TRBV15 and TRBJ1-1 gives the whole variable domain DAMVIQNPRYQVTQFGKPVTLSCSQTLNHNVMYWYQQKSSQAPKLLFHYYDKDFNNEADTPDNFQSRRPNTSFCFLDIRSPGLGDTAMYLCATSRYTPRGTEAFFGQGTRLTVV.

This clone was detected once. This sequence joins TRBV5-4 and TRBJ2-7; TRBD2 matches at 9 bases. The CDR3 loop spans 15 amino acids. Trimming removed 5 bases from V and 1 base from J; junction bases left unmatched: 7. In germline, CDR1 is SGHNT, CDR2 YYREEE (reference sequence). CDR3 in DNA: TGTGCCAGCAGTTCTGAGCGGGAGGCTTCCTACGAGCAGTACTTC. Translating gives CASSSEREASYEQYF.

This chain joins TRBV6-5 and TRBJ1-3, with 8 nucleotides matching TRBD1. The germline gives CDR1 MNHEY, CDR2 SVGAGI. With V trimmed by 6 bases and J by 4 bases, 5 bases remained unmatched. The CDR3 totals 14 residues. The CDR3 DNA is TGTGCCAGCAGCCCAGGGGGCATCGGAAACACCATATATTTT. Translation gives CASSPGGIGNTIYF.

V usage is TRBV19 and J usage is TRBJ1-1; TRBD1 matches at 12 bases. CDR1 and CDR2 from the germline V gene are LNHDA and SQIVND (reference sequence). V was clipped by 3 bases and J by 3 bases; unmatched bases: 2. This CDR3 is built from 15 residues. In nucleotides, the CDR3 is TGTGCCAGTAGTATGGGACAGGGGGCGGACACTGAAGCTTTCTTT. Its protein is CASSMGQGADTEAFF.